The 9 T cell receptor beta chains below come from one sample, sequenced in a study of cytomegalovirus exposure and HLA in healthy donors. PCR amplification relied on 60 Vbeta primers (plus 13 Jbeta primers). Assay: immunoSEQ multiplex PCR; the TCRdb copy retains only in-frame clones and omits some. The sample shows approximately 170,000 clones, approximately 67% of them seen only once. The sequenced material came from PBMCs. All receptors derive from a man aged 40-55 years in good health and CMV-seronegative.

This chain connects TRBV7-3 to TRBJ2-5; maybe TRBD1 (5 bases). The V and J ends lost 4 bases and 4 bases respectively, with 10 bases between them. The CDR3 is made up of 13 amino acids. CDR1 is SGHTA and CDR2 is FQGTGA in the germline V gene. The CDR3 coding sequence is TGTGCCAGCAGCTCAGGGTGGGGAGAGACCCAGTACTTC. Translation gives CASSSGWGETQYF.

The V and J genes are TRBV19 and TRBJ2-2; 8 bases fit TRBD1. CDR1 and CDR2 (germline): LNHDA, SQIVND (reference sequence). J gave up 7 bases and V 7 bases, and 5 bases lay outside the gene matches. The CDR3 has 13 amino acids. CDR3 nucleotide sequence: TGTGCCAGTATGACAGGGGAGATCGGGGAGCTGTTTTTT. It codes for CASMTGEIGELFF.

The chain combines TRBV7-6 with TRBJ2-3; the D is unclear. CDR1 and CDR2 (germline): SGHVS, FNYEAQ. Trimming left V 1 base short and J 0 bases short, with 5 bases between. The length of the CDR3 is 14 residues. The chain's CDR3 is CASSLEASTDTQYF. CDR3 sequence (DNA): TGTGCCAGCAGCTTAGAAGCAAGCACAGATACGCAGTATTTT.

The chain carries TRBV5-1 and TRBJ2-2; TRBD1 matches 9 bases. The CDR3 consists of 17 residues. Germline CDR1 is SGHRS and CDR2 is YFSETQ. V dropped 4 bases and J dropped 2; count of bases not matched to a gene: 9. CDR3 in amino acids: CASSPDPGQGNTGELFF. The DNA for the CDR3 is TGCGCCAGCAGCCCGGATCCGGGACAGGGTAACACCGGGGAGCTGTTTTTT.

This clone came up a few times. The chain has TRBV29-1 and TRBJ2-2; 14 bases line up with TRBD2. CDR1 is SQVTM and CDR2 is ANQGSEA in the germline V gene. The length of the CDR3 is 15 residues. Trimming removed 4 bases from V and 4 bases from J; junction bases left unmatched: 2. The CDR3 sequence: CSVGLAGGGTGELFF. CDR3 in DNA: TGCAGCGTTGGACTAGCGGGAGGGGGCACCGGGGAGCTGTTTTTT.

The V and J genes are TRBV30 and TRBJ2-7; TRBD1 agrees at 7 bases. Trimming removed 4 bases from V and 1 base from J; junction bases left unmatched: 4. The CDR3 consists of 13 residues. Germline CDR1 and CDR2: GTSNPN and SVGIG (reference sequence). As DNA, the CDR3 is TGTGCCTGGATGGGACAGCCATCCTACGAGCAGTACTTC. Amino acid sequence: CAWMGQPSYEQYF.

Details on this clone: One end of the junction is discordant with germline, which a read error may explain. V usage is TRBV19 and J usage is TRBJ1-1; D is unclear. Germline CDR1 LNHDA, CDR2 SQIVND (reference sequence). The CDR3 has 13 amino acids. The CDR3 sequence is CASSIGRADEASF. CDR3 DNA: TGTGCCAGTAGTATAGGTAGAGCCGATGAAGCTTCCTTT.

The CDR3 coding sequence is TGTGCCAGCAGCGAGGGTGGGAACACTGAAGCTTTCTTT. The encoded protein is CASSEGGNTEAFF. The V call is TRBV4-2, the J call TRBJ1-1; D uncertain. The CDR3 loop spans 13 amino acids. V lost 5 bases and J 1 base, leaving 8 bases between the germline ends. The V gene's germline CDR1 is LGHNA and CDR2 YNFKEQ.

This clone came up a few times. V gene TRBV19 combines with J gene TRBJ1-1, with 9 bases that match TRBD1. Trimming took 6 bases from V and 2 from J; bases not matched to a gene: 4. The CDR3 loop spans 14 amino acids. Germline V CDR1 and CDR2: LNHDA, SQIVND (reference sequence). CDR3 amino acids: CASRGQGINTEAFF. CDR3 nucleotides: TGTGCCAGTAGGGGACAGGGTATTAACACTGAAGCTTTCTTT.